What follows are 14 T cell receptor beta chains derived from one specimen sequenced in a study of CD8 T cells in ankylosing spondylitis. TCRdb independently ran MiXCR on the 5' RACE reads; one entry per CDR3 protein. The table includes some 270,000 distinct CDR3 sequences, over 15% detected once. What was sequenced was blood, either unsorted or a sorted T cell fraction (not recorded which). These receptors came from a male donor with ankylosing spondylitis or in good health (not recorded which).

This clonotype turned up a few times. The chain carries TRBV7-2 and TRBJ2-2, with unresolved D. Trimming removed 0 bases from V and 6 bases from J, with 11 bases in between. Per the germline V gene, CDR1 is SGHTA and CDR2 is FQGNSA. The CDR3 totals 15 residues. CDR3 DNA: TGTGCCAGCAGCTTAGCGCTGTTCGAGGCCGGGGAGCTGTTTTTT. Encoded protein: CASSLALFEAGELFF.

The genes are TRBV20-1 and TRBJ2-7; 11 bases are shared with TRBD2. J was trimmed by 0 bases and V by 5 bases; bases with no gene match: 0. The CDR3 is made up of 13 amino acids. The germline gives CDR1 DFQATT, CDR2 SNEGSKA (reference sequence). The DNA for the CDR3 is TGCAGTGCTGGGACTAGCGGCTCCTACGAGCAGTACTTC. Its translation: CSAGTSGSYEQYF.

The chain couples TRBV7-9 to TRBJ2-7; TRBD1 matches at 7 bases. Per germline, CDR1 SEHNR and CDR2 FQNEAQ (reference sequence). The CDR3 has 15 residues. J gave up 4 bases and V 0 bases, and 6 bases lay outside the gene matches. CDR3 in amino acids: CASSLAGQGVYEQYF. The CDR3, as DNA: TGTGCCAGCAGCTTAGCCGGGCAGGGGGTTTACGAGCAGTACTTC.

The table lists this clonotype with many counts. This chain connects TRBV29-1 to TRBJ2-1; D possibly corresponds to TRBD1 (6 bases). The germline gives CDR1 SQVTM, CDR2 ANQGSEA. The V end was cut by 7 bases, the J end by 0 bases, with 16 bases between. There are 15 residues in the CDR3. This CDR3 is CSGKGVHSSYNEQFF. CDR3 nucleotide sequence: TGCAGCGGTAAGGGGGTCCATAGCTCCTACAATGAGCAGTTCTTC.

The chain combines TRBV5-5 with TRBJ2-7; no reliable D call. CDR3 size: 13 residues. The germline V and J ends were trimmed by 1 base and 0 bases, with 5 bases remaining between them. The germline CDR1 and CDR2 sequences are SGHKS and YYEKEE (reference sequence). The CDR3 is CASSLQDSYEQYF. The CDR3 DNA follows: TGTGCCAGCAGCTTGCAGGACTCCTACGAGCAGTACTTC.

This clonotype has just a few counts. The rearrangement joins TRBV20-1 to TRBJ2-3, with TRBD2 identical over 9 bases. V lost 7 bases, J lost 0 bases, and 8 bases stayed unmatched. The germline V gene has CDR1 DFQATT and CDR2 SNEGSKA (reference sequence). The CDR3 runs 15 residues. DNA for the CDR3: TGCAGTGTCCCCCCTAGCGGGGCTAGCACAGATACGCAGTATTTT. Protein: CSVPPSGASTDTQYF.

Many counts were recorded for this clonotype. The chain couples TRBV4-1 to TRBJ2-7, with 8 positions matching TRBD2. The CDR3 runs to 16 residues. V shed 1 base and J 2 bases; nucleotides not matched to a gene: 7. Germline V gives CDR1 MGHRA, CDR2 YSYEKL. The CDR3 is CASSQGAGARTYEQYF. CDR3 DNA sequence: TGCGCCAGCAGCCAAGGAGCGGGGGCTCGAACCTACGAGCAGTACTTC.

CDR3 residues: CASSSSDSTYEQYF. In nucleotides, the CDR3 is TGTGCCAGCAGTTCCTCGGACAGCACCTACGAGCAGTACTTC. V and J are TRBV27 and TRBJ2-7; TRBD1 might be the D (6 bases). The CDR3 has 14 residues. Trimming left V 4 bases short and J 2 bases short, with 12 bases between. Looked up from germline, CDR1 is MNHEY and CDR2 is SMNVEV (reference sequence).

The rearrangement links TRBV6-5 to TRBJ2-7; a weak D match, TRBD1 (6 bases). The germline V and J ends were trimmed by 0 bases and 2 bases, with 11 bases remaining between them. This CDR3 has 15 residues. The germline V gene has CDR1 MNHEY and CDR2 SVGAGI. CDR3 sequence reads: CASSYSGDKAYEQYF. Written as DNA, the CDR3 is TGTGCCAGCAGTTACTCGGGGGACAAGGCCTACGAGCAGTACTTC.

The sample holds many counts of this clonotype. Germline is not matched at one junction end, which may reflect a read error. Here the CDR3 reads CASSLAGTSYEQYF. The CDR3, as DNA: TGTGCCAGCAGCTTAGCAGGGACATCCTACGAGCAGTACTTC. The genes are TRBV12-3 or TRBV12-4 and TRBJ2-7; the D gene is possibly TRBD1 (6 bases). This CDR3 is built from 14 residues.

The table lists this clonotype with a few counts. The CDR3 loop is CASSLLLQGTNEQFF. The DNA for the CDR3 is TGTGCCAGCAGCTTACTCCTCCAGGGAACCAATGAGCAGTTCTTC. This chain joins TRBV7-8 and TRBJ2-1; D is perhaps TRBD1 (5 bases). V lost 2 bases and J 6 bases, leaving 14 bases between the germline ends. Germline V gene lookup returns CDR1 SGHVS and CDR2 FQNEAQ. The CDR3 extends over 15 amino acids.

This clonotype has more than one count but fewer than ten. CDR3 loop: CSVESGGNTEAFF. The CDR3 bases are TGCAGCGTTGAAAGCGGGGGGAACACTGAAGCTTTCTTT. The rearrangement joins TRBV29-1 to TRBJ1-1; TRBD1 might be the D (5 bases). V gave up 2 bases and J gave up 1 base, with 8 bases separating them. The V gene's germline CDR1 is SQVTM and CDR2 ANQGSEA. This CDR3 comprises 13 residues. Full variable domain (remainder filled in from reference TRBV29-1 and TRBJ1-1): SAVISQKPSRDICQRGTSLTIQCQVDSQVTMMFWYRQQPGQSLTLIATANQGSEATYESGFVIDKFPISRPNLTFSTLTVSNMSPEDSSIYLCSVESGGNTEAFFGQGTRLTVV.

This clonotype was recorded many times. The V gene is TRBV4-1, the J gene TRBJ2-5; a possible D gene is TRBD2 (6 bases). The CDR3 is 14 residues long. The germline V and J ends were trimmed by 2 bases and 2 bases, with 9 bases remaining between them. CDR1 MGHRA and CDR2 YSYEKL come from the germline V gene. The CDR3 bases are TGCGCCAGCAGCCAACCGGGACTTCAAGAGACCCAGTACTTC. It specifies CASSQPGLQETQYF.

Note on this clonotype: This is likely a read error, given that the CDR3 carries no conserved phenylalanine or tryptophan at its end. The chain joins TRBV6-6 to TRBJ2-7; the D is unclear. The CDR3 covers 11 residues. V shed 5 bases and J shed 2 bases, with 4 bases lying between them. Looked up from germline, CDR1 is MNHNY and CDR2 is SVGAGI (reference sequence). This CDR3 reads CASSEAYEQYL. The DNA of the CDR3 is TGTGCCAGCAGTGAGGCCTACGAGCAGTACCTC.